Listed here are 28 T cell receptor beta chains from one sample, sequenced in a study of response to subunit inactivated influenza vaccine. MiXCR, run by TCRdb on the RT-PCR reads, gives a single entry per CDR3 protein. The table lists 150,000 to 200,000 distinct CDR3 sequences, over 8.5% of them singletons, with about a third in the top ten. Source: CD8+ T cells sorted from PBMCs, taken less than 30 months after vaccination. These receptors all come from a man between 50 and 75 years old who received an inactivated influenza vaccine.

The sample holds a few counts of this clonotype. This sequence joins TRBV7-8 and TRBJ1-1, with D possibly matching TRBD1 (5 bases). CDR1 is SGHVS, CDR2 FQNEAQ, per germline. V shed 5 bases and J shed 11 bases, with 15 bases lying between them. CDR3 length: 12 residues. CDR3 in DNA: TGTGCCAGCAGCCCCTCGGGGCTGGTGGCTTTCTTT. Translating it yields CASSPSGLVAFF.

This clonotype has only a few counts. V is TRBV20-1 and J is TRBJ1-1; TRBD1 aligns across 10 bases. Germline V gene sequence: CDR1 DFQATT, CDR2 SNEGSKA (reference sequence). This CDR3 spans 15 amino acids. Unmatched junction bases numbered 7, after V lost 6 bases and J lost 0 bases. The CDR3 DNA is TGCAGTGCGCCCCGACAGGGGGCGGTGAACACTGAAGCTTTCTTT. Translating gives CSAPRQGAVNTEAFF.

This clonotype was observed a few times. This chain joins TRBV29-1 and TRBJ1-3; tentative D call: TRBD1 (6 bases). Germline lookup yields CDR1 SQVTM and CDR2 ANQGSEA. The CDR3 is 13 amino acids. V lost 3 bases and J lost 2, with 8 bases in between. The CDR3 sequence is CSVEGAAGNTIYF. The DNA for the CDR3 is TGCAGCGTTGAGGGGGCGGCTGGAAACACCATATATTTT.

The J gene is TRBJ2-1, the V gene TRBV27; D not certain. The CDR3 sequence is 14 residues long. CDR1 and CDR2 (germline): MNHEY, SMNVEV (reference sequence). Deletions cut 4 bases from V and 0 bases from J, with 7 bases between. CDR3 nucleotides: TGTGCCAGCAGTTCATTGAGCTCCTACAATGAGCAGTTCTTC. Protein sequence: CASSSLSSYNEQFF.

This clonotype was seen ten or more times. The gene calls are TRBV29-1 and TRBJ2-3, with a weak D call TRBD2 (5 bases). V was trimmed by 4 bases and J by 1 base, leaving 12 bases between them. CDR3 length: 14 amino acids. Germline CDR1 reads SQVTM; CDR2 reads ANQGSEA. The CDR3: CSVGGAERTDTQYF. Here the CDR3 DNA reads TGCAGCGTTGGGGGAGCGGAGCGCACAGATACGCAGTATTTT.

This clonotype was counted ten times or more. The chain couples TRBV7-6 to TRBJ2-7, with 10 bases aligning to TRBD1. Germline CDR1 and CDR2: SGHVS and FNYEAQ. V shed 5 bases and J 3 bases; nucleotides not matched to a gene: 10. The CDR3 totals 16 residues. In nucleotides, the CDR3 is TGTGCCAGCAGCCCCGAGCCGGGACAGGGGTACTACGAGCAGTACTTC. Protein product: CASSPEPGQGYYEQYF.

This clonotype appeared many times. This chain joins TRBV7-9 and TRBJ2-1; D remains unclear. Trimming took off 5 bases at V and 5 bases at J, with 10 bases between the two ends. The CDR3 is made up of 13 amino acids. Germline V gene data show CDR1 as SEHNR and CDR2 as FQNEAQ (reference sequence). CDR3 nucleotides: TGTGCCAGCAGCAAATCAGGTGACAATGAGCAGTTCTTC. Translation gives CASSKSGDNEQFF. The full variable domain, with the rest looked up from reference TRBV7-9 and TRBJ2-1, is DTGVSQNPRHKITKRGQNVTFRCDPISEHNRLYWYRQTLGQGPEFLTYFQNEAQLEKSRLLSDRFSAERPKGSFSTLEIQRTEQGDSAMYLCASSKSGDNEQFFGPGTRLTVL.

The V call is TRBV6-2 or TRBV6-3, the J call TRBJ2-1, with a possible D match to TRBD1 (6 bases). This CDR3 contains 15 residues. V was shortened by 6 bases and J by 4 bases, with 16 bases between the two germline ends. Germline-derived CDR1 and CDR2 are MNHEY and SVGEGT. The CDR3 DNA is TGTGCCAGCAGCCTCGTTGCACAGGGATACAATGAGCAGTTCTTC. Residues: CASSLVAQGYNEQFF.

The chain joins TRBV7-9 to TRBJ2-7, with 9 nucleotides matching TRBD1. Germline V gives CDR1 SEHNR, CDR2 FQNEAQ (reference sequence). CDR3 length: 16 residues. With V trimmed by 1 base and J by 4 bases, 8 bases remained unmatched. CDR3 region: CASSLVPGTGIYEQYF. CDR3 sequence (DNA): TGTGCCAGCAGCTTAGTCCCCGGGACAGGGATTTACGAGCAGTACTTC. Full variable domain (missing parts from reference TRBV7-9 and TRBJ2-7): DTGVSQNPRHKITKRGQNVTFRCDPISEHNRLYWYRQTLGQGPEFLTYFQNEAQLEKSRLLSDRFSAERPKGSFSTLEIQRTEQGDSAMYLCASSLVPGTGIYEQYFGPGTRLTVT.

This clonotype was recorded a few times. This chain uses TRBV4-2 with TRBJ2-7, with a possible D match to TRBD2 (6 bases). The germline V gene has CDR1 LGHNA and CDR2 YNFKEQ. V lost 0 bases, J lost 6 bases, and 12 bases lay in between. The CDR3 consists of 14 residues. The CDR3 sequence is CASSQDGGLREQYF. The CDR3 DNA reads TGTGCCAGCAGCCAAGATGGAGGGTTACGCGAGCAGTACTTC.

This clonotype was found a few times. This chain uses TRBV5-1 with TRBJ2-2, with D possibly TRBD1 on 6 matching bases. V was trimmed by 4 bases and J by 5 bases, leaving 15 bases between them. Looked up from germline, CDR1 is SGHRS and CDR2 is YFSETQ. The length of the CDR3 is 15 residues. The chain's CDR3 is CASSLWTEGTGELFF. The CDR3 nucleotides are TGCGCCAGCAGCCTTTGGACAGAGGGGACCGGGGAGCTGTTTTTT.

Many counts were recorded for this clonotype. This rearrangement joins TRBV28 to TRBJ2-2; D unclear. This CDR3 has 14 residues. The germline V gene encodes CDR1 MDHEN and CDR2 SYDVKM. Trimming shortened V by 7 bases and J by 1 base, and 10 bases separated the two germline ends. DNA of the CDR3: TGTGCCAGCAACGGTTTGCTGAACACCGGGGAGCTGTTTTTT. Translating it yields CASNGLLNTGELFF.

This clonotype has just a few counts. In DNA form, the CDR3 reads TGTGCCAGCAGTTTTACCGGGACTAGCGTGTACAATGAGCAGTTCTTC. It yields the protein CASSFTGTSVYNEQFF. This chain joins TRBV12-3 or TRBV12-4 and TRBJ2-1, with 10 bases lining up with TRBD2. V shed 3 bases and J 4 bases; nucleotides not matched to a gene: 6. There are 16 residues in the CDR3.

In its sample, this clonotype was seen a few times. The chain uses TRBV7-2 and TRBJ2-3; 7 bases match TRBD2. Germline loops: CDR1 SGHTA, CDR2 FQGNSA. J lost 0 bases, V lost 1 base, and 7 bases had no gene match. The CDR3 contains 17 residues. CDR3 sequence reads: CASSLVWEGPSTDTQYF. CDR3 in DNA: TGTGCCAGCAGCTTAGTGTGGGAGGGCCCTAGCACAGATACGCAGTATTTT.

In this sample, this clonotype turned up many times. The chain links TRBV6-2 or TRBV6-3 to TRBJ2-7; D is unresolved. The germline V gene has CDR1 MNHEY and CDR2 SVGEGT. The V gene lost 4 bases and the J gene lost 6 bases, with 10 bases spanning the gap. The CDR3 has 12 residues. The CDR3, as DNA: TGTGCCAGCAGTTTTGGAAGACTCGAGCAGTACTTC. Residues: CASSFGRLEQYF.

This chain connects TRBV27 to TRBJ2-1; 11 bases are shared with TRBD2. V gave up 2 bases and J gave up 7 bases; unmatched junction bases: 16. Germline CDR1 and CDR2: MNHEY and SMNVEV (reference sequence). The CDR3 is 19 residues long. DNA for the CDR3: TGTGCCAGCAGTTTAAACGTGGGACTAGCGGCTAAAATAATGAATGAGCAGTTCTTC. This gives the protein CASSLNVGLAAKIMNEQFF.

The rearrangement joins TRBV24-1 to TRBJ2-1; 7 nucleotides agree with TRBD1. CDR3 size: 14 residues. Per the germline V gene, CDR1 is KGHDR and CDR2 is SFDVKD. J was trimmed by 6 bases and V by 0 bases; bases with no gene match: 1. The CDR3 loop reads CATSDLRQGNEQFF. CDR3 DNA sequence: TGTGCCACCAGTGATTTGAGACAGGGCAATGAGCAGTTCTTC.

This clonotype has ten or more counts. The rearrangement uses TRBV20-1 and TRBJ2-3, with D perhaps TRBD1 (6 bases). The germline V and J ends were trimmed by 2 bases and 1 base, with 13 bases remaining between them. CDR1 is DFQATT, CDR2 SNEGSKA, per germline (reference sequence). The CDR3 sequence is 15 residues long. CDR3 in DNA: TGCAGTGCTAGATACACAGGGTGGGGCACAGATACGCAGTATTTT. Translating gives CSARYTGWGTDTQYF.

This clonotype appeared a few times. The chain recombines TRBV11-2 with TRBJ1-2; D is unresolved. CDR1 and CDR2 from the germline V gene are SGHAT and FQNNGV. V gave up 3 bases and J gave up 1 base, with 6 bases separating them. The CDR3 covers 13 residues. CDR3: CASSFHSNYGYTF. CDR3 nucleotide sequence: TGTGCCAGCAGCTTCCACAGTAACTATGGCTACACCTTC.

This chain joins TRBV7-6 and TRBJ2-7; the match to TRBD1 covers 12 bases. Trimming cost V 3 bases and J 5 bases; bases outside gene matches: 8. Germline CDR1 and CDR2: SGHVS and FNYEAQ. CDR3 length: 16 amino acids. The CDR3 bases are TGTGCCAGCAGCTTCCAACCGGGACAGGGGGCCGACGAGCAGTACTTC. This sequence encodes CASSFQPGQGADEQYF.

This clonotype was recorded at least ten times. V and J are TRBV11-2 and TRBJ2-1; 7 nucleotides match TRBD2. CDR3 length: 18 residues. Looked up from germline, CDR1 is SGHAT and CDR2 is FQNNGV. Unmatched junction bases numbered 13, after V lost 1 base and J lost 4 bases. The CDR3 region is CASSLVSHGTTKYNEQFF. CDR3 DNA: TGTGCCAGCAGCTTAGTTTCCCACGGGACTACCAAATACAATGAGCAGTTCTTC.

At least ten counts were recorded for this clonotype. V gene TRBV12-3 or TRBV12-4 combines with J gene TRBJ2-3; 8 bases line up with TRBD2. The V gene end was trimmed by 5 bases and the J gene end by 7 bases; junction bases not matched to a gene: 5. This CDR3 is built from 13 residues. CDR3 sequence (DNA): TGTGCCAGCAGTCGGGGGGGCTTGAATACGCAGTATTTT. Protein: CASSRGGLNTQYF.

This clonotype was recorded a few times. CDR3 in amino acids: CSAPLAGPSYEQYF. The CDR3 nucleotides read TGCAGTGCTCCTTTAGCGGGCCCCTCCTACGAGCAGTACTTC. The rearrangement joins TRBV20-1 to TRBJ2-7; TRBD2 agrees at 7 bases. V trimming: 5 bases; J trimming: 0 bases; junction bases outside the gene matches: 7. This CDR3 comprises 14 residues. In germline, CDR1 is DFQATT, CDR2 SNEGSKA (reference sequence).

This chain links TRBV6-5 with TRBJ2-5, with D unresolved. Germline V CDR1 and CDR2: MNHEY, SVGAGI. The germline V and J ends were trimmed by 0 bases and 2 bases, with 13 bases remaining between them. The CDR3 extends over 16 amino acids. CDR3 nucleotides: TGTGCCAGCAGTTACTCGTACGTCTCAGCACAAGAGACCCAGTACTTC. The encoded protein is CASSYSYVSAQETQYF.

V and J are TRBV7-6 and TRBJ2-3; 8 bases are a match to TRBD2. Germline V gives CDR1 SGHVS, CDR2 FNYEAQ. The CDR3 length is 19 residues. Germline trimming cut 0 bases from V and 3 bases from J; bases unmatched to any gene: 14. CDR3 DNA: TGTGCCAGCAGCTTAGCCGAGCATGGAGCGGGAGTTTGGACAGATACGCAGTATTTT. This translates into CASSLAEHGAGVWTDTQYF.

This chain uses TRBV27 with TRBJ1-2; 7 bases fit TRBD1. This CDR3 has 15 amino acids. V was clipped by 1 base and J by 3 bases; unmatched bases: 5. CDR1 is MNHEY, CDR2 SMNVEV, per germline (reference sequence). The CDR3 here is CASSLWPGQDYGYTF. The CDR3 bases are TGTGCCAGCAGTTTATGGCCCGGACAGGACTATGGCTACACCTTC.

This clonotype was found many times. This chain joins TRBV28 and TRBJ2-1; 8 bases are a match to TRBD2. The J segment lost 4 bases and the V segment lost 3 bases, leaving 5 bases of the junction unmatched. The CDR3 runs 15 residues. Germline lookup yields CDR1 MDHEN and CDR2 SYDVKM. Here the CDR3 reads CASSLVAGGYNEQFF. In DNA form, the CDR3 reads TGTGCCAGCAGTTTGGTCGCGGGAGGTTACAATGAGCAGTTCTTC.

This clonotype was counted between two and nine times. This chain uses TRBV15 with TRBJ2-3, with a possible D match to TRBD2 (5 bases). The CDR3 is made up of 15 amino acids. CDR1 LNHNV and CDR2 YYDKDF come from the germline V gene (reference sequence). V dropped 2 bases and J dropped 2 bases, with 11 bases sitting between them. The CDR3 sequence: CATSRHAGDTDTQYF. CDR3 sequence (DNA): TGTGCCACCAGCAGACATGCCGGGGACACAGATACGCAGTATTTT.